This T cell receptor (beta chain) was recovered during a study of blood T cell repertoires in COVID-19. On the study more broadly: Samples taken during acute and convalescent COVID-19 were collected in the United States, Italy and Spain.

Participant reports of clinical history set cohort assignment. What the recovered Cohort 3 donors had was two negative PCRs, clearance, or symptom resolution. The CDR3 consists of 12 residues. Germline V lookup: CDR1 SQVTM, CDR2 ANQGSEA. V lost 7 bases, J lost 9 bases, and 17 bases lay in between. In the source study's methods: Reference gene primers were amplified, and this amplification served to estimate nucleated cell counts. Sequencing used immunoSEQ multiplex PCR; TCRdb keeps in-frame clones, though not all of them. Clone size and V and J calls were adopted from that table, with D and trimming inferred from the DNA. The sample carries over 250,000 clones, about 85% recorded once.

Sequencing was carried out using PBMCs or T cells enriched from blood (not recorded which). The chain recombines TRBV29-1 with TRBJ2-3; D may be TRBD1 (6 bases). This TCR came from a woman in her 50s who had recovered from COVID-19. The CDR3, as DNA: TGCAGCGGAGAGACTCACAGGGACACGCAGTATTTT. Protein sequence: CSGETHRDTQYF.